This TCR beta chain was retrieved from a study of T cells in Graves' hyperthyroidism and ophthalmopathy. The TCR beta CDR3 regions underwent amplification using RNA transcripts as the source. The HTBI primer set served for first-round RT-PCR of the TCR CDR3. TCRdb analysed the multiplex PCR reads with MiXCR anew, one entry per CDR3 protein. The table shows under 400,000 distinct CDR3 sequences, with 20% to 30% occurring only once. The V end lost 3 bases, the J end lost 10 bases, and 10 bases lay between the germline ends. Germline lookup yields CDR1 MNHNS and CDR2 SASEGT. CDR3 size: 12 residues. The chain has TRBV6-1 and TRBJ2-4; no reliable D call. The source material was blood. The sequence derives from a man aged 45-60 years with Graves' hyperthyroidism. CDR3 nucleotides: TGTGCCAGCAGTGATCTAGGGCGAATTCAGTACTTC. Protein: CASSDLGRIQYF.